This T cell receptor (beta chain) was sequenced for a study of Ad26.COV2.S vaccination and SARS-CoV-2 variants. On the study more broadly: This donor came from the COV1001 trial of Ad26.COV2.S. Ad26.COV2.S was injected intramuscularly once or twice, 56 days apart.

Per germline, CDR1 MDHEN and CDR2 SYDVKM. The ends were cut back, 2 bases at V and 5 bases at J, with 12 bases in the middle. This CDR3 has 14 residues. Produced via immunoSEQ multiplex PCR; TCRdb's table is partial and in-frame only. Among some 340,000 clones listed, around four fifths were seen once. Study results and caveats: Estimates derived from TCR breadth and depth analyses may have underestimated total T cell responses.

As concerns this clone: Its cognate antigen is unknown.

The sample's treatment: roughly 19 received Ad26.COV2.S at low or high dose, single or two shots; 5 received placebo; per-sample allocation not given. Day 63 after the first vaccine or placebo injection was the time point for sampling. The specimen comprised peripheral blood, sampled in a trial of Ad26.COV2.S vaccine versus placebo. This sequence was found in a person aged 18-60 years who received the Ad26.COV2.S COVID-19 vaccine or a placebo. The chain joins TRBV28 to TRBJ1-2; D is possibly TRBD1 (6 bases). The CDR3 DNA is TGTGCCAGCAGTTTACGGACGGGACAATATGGCTACACCTTC. Residues: CASSLRTGQYGYTF.